This is a list of T cell receptor beta chains from one sample in a study of OX40 agonist ivuxolimab in advanced cancers. Only in-frame clones appear in the TCRdb table, and some are missing; sequencing was by immunoSEQ multiplex PCR. The data show tens of thousands of clones, roughly 82% seen once. The sample was CD4+ or CD8+ T cells sorted from blood, taken in a trial of the OX40 agonist ivuxolimab. The receptor source for this set is an adult with an advanced solid tumor such as melanoma, head and neck, liver or kidney cancer. Each CDR3 is given with its conserved first and last residue. The D gene is left open where the match is weak. Expanded clones are given a class, and other clones once, few, many or no size at all.

j_call: TRBJ1-1
clone_size: NA
v_call: TRBV29-1
d_call: NA
cdr3_nt: TGCAGCGTCGCCTACGGGACGGCTAACACTGAAGCTTTCTTT
cdr3_aa: CSVAYGTANTEAFF

j_call: TRBJ2-7
clone_size: NA
v_call: TRBV7-2
d_call: NA
cdr3_nt: TGTGCCAGCAGCTTGGACCCGTCGGGGCCATACGAGCAGTACTTC
cdr3_aa: CASSLDPSGPYEQYF

j_call: TRBJ2-7
clone_size: NA
v_call: TRBV27
d_call: TRBD2
cdr3_nt: TGTGCCAGCAGTTTAAACCTAGCGGGGGTCGACGAGCAGTACTTC
cdr3_aa: CASSLNLAGVDEQYF

j_call: TRBJ2-1
clone_size: NA
v_call: TRBV15
d_call: TRBD2
cdr3_nt: TGTGCCTCTTCAGGGCTAGCGGGGGTTAGCAATGAGCAGTTCTTC
cdr3_aa: CASSGLAGVSNEQFF

j_call: TRBJ2-2
clone_size: NA
v_call: TRBV5-1
d_call: NA
cdr3_nt: TGCGCCAGCAGCTTACGCCTTACGGGAACCGGGGAGCTGTTTTTT
cdr3_aa: CASSLRLTGTGELFF

j_call: TRBJ2-1
clone_size: few
v_call: TRBV7-2
d_call: NA
cdr3_nt: TGTGCCAGCAGCTTTCCCTCGCCGGATGAGCAGTTCTTC
cdr3_aa: CASSFPSPDEQFF

j_call: TRBJ2-7
clone_size: NA
v_call: TRBV18
d_call: TRBD1
cdr3_nt: TGTGCCAGCTCACGGGACAGATACGAGCAGTACTTC
cdr3_aa: CASSRDRYEQYF

j_call: TRBJ2-7
clone_size: NA
v_call: TRBV29-1
d_call: NA
cdr3_nt: TGCAGCGTTGAAGGGGGGCCGGGGGCTGACGAGCAGTACTTC
cdr3_aa: CSVEGGPGADEQYF

j_call: TRBJ2-1
clone_size: NA
v_call: TRBV7-2
d_call: TRBD1
cdr3_nt: TGTGCCAGCAGCGTGAGACAGGGACCCTACAATGAGCAGTTCTTC
cdr3_aa: CASSVRQGPYNEQFF

j_call: TRBJ1-6
clone_size: NA
v_call: TRBV20-1
d_call: TRBD1
cdr3_nt: TGCAGTGGACAGGGCGGTTCACCCCTCCACTTT
cdr3_aa: CSGQGGSPLHF

j_call: TRBJ2-3
clone_size: NA
v_call: TRBV7-2
d_call: NA
cdr3_nt: TGTGCCACCCCGGGACGGAGGACAGATACGCAGTATTTT
cdr3_aa: CATPGRRTDTQYF

j_call: TRBJ1-5
clone_size: NA
v_call: TRBV7-9
d_call: TRBD1
cdr3_nt: TGTGCCAGCAGCTTAGGGACAGGGTCGACTCAGCCCCAGCATTTT
cdr3_aa: CASSLGTGSTQPQHF

j_call: TRBJ1-2
clone_size: NA
v_call: TRBV7-9
d_call: NA
cdr3_nt: TGTGCCGGGACAAGTGGAGATGGCTACACCTTC
cdr3_aa: CAGTSGDGYTF

j_call: TRBJ2-5
clone_size: once
v_call: TRBV7-9
d_call: NA
cdr3_nt: TGTGCCAGCAGCAGGGGGGCCGGAGAGACCCAGTACTTC
cdr3_aa: CASSRGAGETQYF